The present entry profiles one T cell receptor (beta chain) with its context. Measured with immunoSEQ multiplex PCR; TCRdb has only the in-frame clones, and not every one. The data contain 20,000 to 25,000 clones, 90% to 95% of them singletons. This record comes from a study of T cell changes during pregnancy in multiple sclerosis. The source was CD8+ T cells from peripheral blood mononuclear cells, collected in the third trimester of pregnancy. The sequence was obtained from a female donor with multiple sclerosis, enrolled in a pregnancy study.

CDR3 bases: TGTGCCAGCAGCGCGACAGGGGGCCAAGAGACCCAGTACTTC. Translation gives CASSATGGQETQYF. This rearrangement joins TRBV7-3 to TRBJ2-5, with 9 bases matching TRBD1. The CDR3 extends over 14 amino acids. Unmatched junction bases numbered 2, after V lost 5 bases and J lost 1 base. Germline V CDR1 and CDR2: SGHTA, FQGTGA.